What follows are 28 T cell receptor beta chains derived from one specimen sequenced in a study of blood T cell repertoires in COVID-19. Measured with immunoSEQ multiplex PCR; TCRdb has only the in-frame clones, and not every one. Of approximately 100,000 clones detected, approximately 80% appear once; the ten largest clones hold approximately 27%. Material for sequencing was peripheral blood. The receptors originated from a man aged 60 to 75 with acute or convalescent COVID-19.

The rearrangement links TRBV5-4 to TRBJ1-1, with 7 bases identical to TRBD1. CDR3 size: 14 residues. CDR1 and CDR2 (germline): SGHNT, YYREEE (reference sequence). The V segment lost 2 bases and the J segment 4 bases; nucleotides outside the gene matches: 5. CDR3 nucleotides: TGTGCCAGCAGCTTTCCGACAGGGCTCACTGAAGCTTTCTTT. It translates to CASSFPTGLTEAFF. Using reference TRBV5-4 and TRBJ1-1 for the parts outside the CDR3, the full variable domain is ETGVTQSPTHLIKTRGQQVTLRCSSQSGHNTVSWYQQALGQGPQFIFQYYREEENGRGNFPPRFSGLQFPNYSSELNVNALELDDSALYLCASSFPTGLTEAFFGQGTRLTVV.

CDR3: CSASASGTYEQYF. In nucleotides, the CDR3 is TGCAGTGCTAGTGCTAGCGGGACCTACGAGCAGTACTTC. The chain employs TRBV20-1 and TRBJ2-7; 9 nucleotides align to TRBD2. The CDR3 extends over 13 amino acids. V dropped 3 bases and J dropped 2; count of bases not matched to a gene: 2. Per the germline V gene, CDR1 is DFQATT and CDR2 is SNEGSKA (reference sequence).

The chain combines TRBV10-2 with TRBJ2-7; a weak D match, TRBD2 (6 bases). The CDR3 is 13 amino acids. Trimming cost V 5 bases and J 5 bases, with 13 bases left between them. Germline V gives CDR1 WSHSY, CDR2 SAAADI. The CDR3 loop reads CASSTLGGHEQYF. The CDR3 DNA reads TGCGCCAGCAGTACTCTGGGGGGACACGAGCAGTACTTC.

This chain uses TRBV3-1 (or the pseudogene TRBV3-2) with TRBJ2-2; 7 nucleotides agree with TRBD1. The V gene end was trimmed by 0 bases and the J gene end by 2 bases; junction bases not matched to a gene: 6. The CDR3 totals 17 residues. Germline CDR1 LGHDT, CDR2 YNNKEL (reference sequence). CDR3 sequence: CASSQDKGGANTGELFF. The CDR3 DNA is TGTGCCAGCAGCCAAGATAAAGGGGGCGCCAACACCGGGGAGCTGTTTTTT.

V usage is TRBV19 and J usage is TRBJ2-1; TRBD2 matches at 12 bases. The CDR3 contains 16 residues. V was pared by 3 bases and J by 7 bases, with 7 bases of the junction left unmatched. The V gene's germline CDR1 is LNHDA and CDR2 SQIVND (reference sequence). Written as DNA, the CDR3 is TGTGCCAGTAGTATTCAGACTAGCGGGAGAGGGAATGAGCAGTTCTTC. Translating gives CASSIQTSGRGNEQFF.

The CDR3 region is CASSLLDQGDVFF. CDR3 sequence (DNA): TGTGCCAGCAGTTTGCTGGACCAGGGGGACGTGTTTTTT. This chain joins TRBV5-5 and TRBJ1-4; 7 nucleotides agree with TRBD1. The CDR3 totals 13 residues. Germline CDR1 is SGHKS and CDR2 is YYEKEE (reference sequence). The junction had 13 bases not matched to a gene; V was cut back by 5 bases and J by 15 bases. Variable domain in full (rest from reference TRBV5-5 and TRBJ1-4): DAGVTQSPTHLIKTRGQQVTLRCSPISGHKSVSWYQQVLGQGPQFIFQYYEKEERGRGNFPDRFSARQFPNYSSELNVNALLLGDSALYLCASSLLDQGDVFFGSGTQLSVL.

This clone showed up just once. The genes are TRBV5-4 and TRBJ2-3; weak D call: TRBD1 (6 bases). The germline CDR1 and CDR2 sequences are SGHNT and YYREEE (reference sequence). The CDR3 runs 15 residues. V shed 2 bases and J shed 2 bases, with 12 bases lying between them. The CDR3 DNA reads as TGTGCCAGCAGCTTAGGAAGGGGGACCACAGATACGCAGTATTTT. Translated: CASSLGRGTTDTQYF.

V gene TRBV2 combines with J gene TRBJ1-5, with TRBD1 identical over 7 bases. The J segment lost 2 bases and the V segment lost 5 bases, leaving 3 bases of the junction unmatched. The CDR3 length is 14 residues. In germline, CDR1 is SNHLY, CDR2 FYNNEI. The CDR3 loop is CASSRQGGNQPQHF. As DNA, the CDR3 is TGTGCCAGCAGTCGGCAGGGGGGCAATCAGCCCCAGCATTTT.

This clone has a single count. The J gene is TRBJ1-1, the V gene TRBV7-8; 7 bases line up with TRBD1. The germline gives CDR1 SGHVS, CDR2 FQNEAQ. Losses at the gene ends were 5 bases for V and 4 bases for J; bases not matched to a gene: 7. The CDR3 runs to 14 residues. The CDR3 region is CASSPTGEATEAFF. The CDR3 DNA follows: TGTGCCAGCAGCCCAACAGGGGAGGCCACTGAAGCTTTCTTT.

The genes are TRBV5-4 and TRBJ1-1, with unresolved D. This CDR3 has 12 residues. Germline CDR1 is SGHNT and CDR2 is YYREEE (reference sequence). V was trimmed by 4 bases and J by 0 bases, leaving 4 bases between them. In DNA form, the CDR3 reads TGTGCCAGCAGCCCAATGAACACTGAAGCTTTCTTT. It yields the protein CASSPMNTEAFF.

This chain uses TRBV7-8 with TRBJ1-2; D gene unclear. V was pared by 5 bases and J by 8 bases, with 12 bases between. Per the germline V gene, CDR1 is SGHVS and CDR2 is FQNEAQ. The CDR3 has 12 amino acids. The CDR3: CASSVQLVGYTF. CDR3 nucleotides: TGTGCCAGCAGCGTCCAACTTGTAGGCTACACCTTC.

The chain uses TRBV7-2 and TRBJ2-5; 7 bases align to TRBD2. CDR3 length: 15 residues. Looked up from germline, CDR1 is SGHTA and CDR2 is FQGNSA. The J segment lost 2 bases and the V segment lost 3 bases, leaving 6 bases of the junction unmatched. CDR3 region: CASSLGGAGQETQYF. The DNA for the CDR3 is TGTGCCAGCAGCTTGGGGGGAGCGGGACAAGAGACCCAGTACTTC.

The rearrangement links TRBV5-1 to TRBJ1-1; D might be TRBD1 (5 bases). This CDR3 spans 14 amino acids. Between the trimmed V and J ends, which lost 0 bases and 1 base, there was a span of 7 bases. CDR1 and CDR2 from the germline V gene are SGHRS and YFSETQ. As DNA, the CDR3 is TGCGCCAGCAGCTTGGATACAGGGAACACTGAAGCTTTCTTT. This gives the protein CASSLDTGNTEAFF.

This clone was observed a single time. The chain joins TRBV4-3 to TRBJ2-3, with D tentatively TRBD1 (6 bases). Germline V CDR1 and CDR2: LGHNA, YSLEER. The CDR3 has 15 residues. Trimming cost V 3 bases and J 1 base, with 11 bases left between them. The CDR3 sequence is CASSHQGGGTDTQYF. The CDR3 bases are TGCGCCAGCAGCCACCAAGGGGGAGGCACAGATACGCAGTATTTT.

The CDR3 DNA is TGCGCCAGCAGCTTGGAGTCGGTAACCGGGGAGCTGTTTTTT. Translated: CASSLESVTGELFF. The chain joins TRBV5-1 to TRBJ2-2; D is unclear. Trimming stripped 0 bases from V and 5 bases from J, with 8 bases between. The CDR3 is 14 amino acids. CDR1 is SGHRS and CDR2 is YFSETQ in the germline V gene.

This CDR3 is CSAGRSAGAIEQFF. The CDR3 nucleotides are TGCAGCGCTGGGCGGTCAGCGGGAGCCATTGAGCAGTTCTTC. The chain recombines TRBV29-1 with TRBJ2-1; TRBD2 matches 8 bases. J lost 9 bases, V lost 7 bases, and 14 bases had no gene match. The CDR3 extends over 14 amino acids. Germline values: CDR1 SQVTM, CDR2 ANQGSEA.

The chain is built from TRBV12-3 or TRBV12-4 and TRBJ2-1; possibly TRBD2 for D (6 bases). This CDR3 has 13 amino acids. Trimming removed 8 bases from V and 2 bases from J, with 10 bases in between. In DNA, the CDR3 is TGTGCCAGCCGGGGGTTAACCTACAATGAGCAGTTCTTC. It encodes CASRGLTYNEQFF.

This clone was detected once. The genes are TRBV6-6 and TRBJ1-1, with TRBD1 matching 7 bases. The CDR3 runs 16 residues. Germline trimming cut 2 bases from V and 3 bases from J; bases unmatched to any gene: 9. In germline, CDR1 is MNHNY, CDR2 SVGAGI (reference sequence). The CDR3 sequence is CASSYGRDRVYTEAFF. The DNA for the CDR3 is TGTGCCAGCAGTTACGGCCGGGACAGAGTTTACACTGAAGCTTTCTTT.

This clone occurred a few times. This sequence joins TRBV7-9 and TRBJ1-1; D call uncertain. V lost 1 base, J lost 1 base, and 10 bases lay in between. CDR3 length: 15 amino acids. CDR1 and CDR2 from the germline V gene are SEHNR and FQNEAQ (reference sequence). Here the CDR3 reads CASSLVVRGNTEAFF. The DNA for the CDR3 is TGTGCCAGCAGCTTAGTTGTCCGGGGGAACACTGAAGCTTTCTTT.

The chain employs TRBV14 and TRBJ2-5; 7 nucleotides line up with TRBD2. With 4 bases clipped from V and 1 base from J, the junction kept 3 bases outside the gene matches. The germline V gene encodes CDR1 SGHDN and CDR2 FVKESK. This CDR3 spans 14 amino acids. The CDR3 bases are TGTGCCAGCAGCCCGGGACTACCCCAAGAGACCCAGTACTTC. This gives the protein CASSPGLPQETQYF.

The chain links TRBV5-4 to TRBJ2-4, with D possibly matching TRBD1 (6 bases). Germline assignment: CDR1 SGHNT and CDR2 YYREEE (reference sequence). Trimming took 1 base from V and 0 from J, leaving 14 bases between them. The CDR3 spans 17 residues. CDR3 residues: CASSLLRDTLAKNIQYF. The CDR3 DNA reads as TGTGCCAGCAGCTTGCTCCGGGACACACTAGCCAAAAACATTCAGTACTTC.

V usage is TRBV11-3 and J usage is TRBJ2-5; 7 positions match TRBD1. Germline CDR1 reads SGHNT; CDR2 reads YENEEA. The CDR3 contains 15 residues. The ends lost 5 bases at V and 5 bases at J; junction bases unmatched: 11. CDR3 sequence: CASSPDRARGETQYF. The CDR3 DNA follows: TGTGCCAGCAGCCCAGACAGGGCCCGCGGGGAGACCCAGTACTTC. The variable domain in full, completed from reference TRBV11-3 and TRBJ2-5, reads EAGVVQSPRYKIIEKKQPVAFWCNPISGHNTLYWYLQNLGQGPELLIRYENEEAVDDSQLPKDRFSAERLKGVDSTLKIQPAELGDSAVYLCASSPDRARGETQYFGPGTRLLVL.

The V gene is TRBV27, the J gene TRBJ2-7; a possible D gene is TRBD2 (5 bases). This CDR3 is 12 amino acids long. Germline CDR1 is MNHEY and CDR2 is SMNVEV (reference sequence). V was cut by 5 bases and J by 5 bases, with 10 bases left in between. The CDR3 nucleotides read TGTGCCAGCAGTACCCACGGGGACGAGCAGTACTTC. Its translation: CASSTHGDEQYF.

The V gene is TRBV10-3, the J gene TRBJ2-6, with D possibly TRBD1 on 6 matching bases. Germline loops: CDR1 ENHRY, CDR2 SYGVKD. V dropped 3 bases and J dropped 3 bases, with 15 bases sitting between them. The CDR3 loop spans 17 amino acids. The CDR3 coding sequence is TGTGCCATCAGTGACATTCGAGGGGGAAATGGGGCCAACGTCCTGACTTTC. Amino acid sequence: CAISDIRGGNGANVLTF.

The chain is built from TRBV9 and TRBJ1-1; D is uncertain. The CDR3 spans 13 residues. Trimming shortened V by 4 bases and J by 2 bases, and 9 bases separated the two germline ends. Germline-derived CDR1 and CDR2 are SGDLS and YYNGEE. CDR3 nucleotides: TGTGCCAGCAGCACTGAGTTAAACACTGAAGCTTTCTTT. Translated: CASSTELNTEAFF.

The V and J genes are TRBV29-1 and TRBJ1-3; D is perhaps TRBD1 (6 bases). The CDR3 runs 15 residues. Trimming took 0 bases from V and 0 from J, leaving 9 bases between them. Per germline, CDR1 SQVTM and CDR2 ANQGSEA. The CDR3 protein is CSVEDGGLSGNTIYF. In nucleotides, the CDR3 is TGCAGCGTTGAAGATGGGGGCCTCTCTGGAAACACCATATATTTT. Drawing the rest from reference TRBV29-1 and TRBJ1-3, the complete variable domain is SAVISQKPSRDICQRGTSLTIQCQVDSQVTMMFWYRQQPGQSLTLIATANQGSEATYESGFVIDKFPISRPNLTFSTLTVSNMSPEDSSIYLCSVEDGGLSGNTIYFGEGSWLTVV.

The chain links TRBV19 to TRBJ1-1, with 8 nucleotides matching TRBD1. The trim removed 6 bases at V and 4 bases at J, leaving 10 bases unmatched. CDR1 is LNHDA and CDR2 is SQIVND in the germline V gene (reference sequence). The CDR3 consists of 15 residues. The CDR3 coding sequence is TGTGCCAGTAGCCTTAGACAGGGGTTACGCACTGAAGCTTTCTTT. Its translation: CASSLRQGLRTEAFF.

This sequence joins TRBV7-6 and TRBJ2-3, with 9 bases aligning to TRBD2. In germline, CDR1 is SGHVS, CDR2 FNYEAQ. V lost 1 base and J lost 6; bases outside the gene matches: 5. CDR3 length: 15 amino acids. The CDR3 DNA follows: TGTGCCAGCAGCTTAGAGGGACTAGCCGAGGATACGCAGTATTTT. Its translation is CASSLEGLAEDTQYF.